The 19 T cell receptor beta chains presented below share a single source sample, sequenced in a study of blood T cell repertoires in COVID-19. The protocol was immunoSEQ multiplex PCR, while the TCRdb copy is restricted to in-frame clones and leaves out a portion. Seen here are approximately 260,000 clones, approximately 79% observed once, and the top ten hold 4.9%. Source material: peripheral blood. The receptors were sampled from an elderly woman with active or convalescent COVID-19.

The chain links TRBV7-9 to TRBJ1-2, with D possibly TRBD1 on 6 matching bases. Germline assignment: CDR1 SEHNR and CDR2 FQNEAQ (reference sequence). V lost 5 bases and J 7 bases, leaving 8 bases between the germline ends. The length of the CDR3 is 11 residues. The CDR3 bases are TGTGCCAGCAGCCCCAGGGGTGGCTACACCTTC. It yields the protein CASSPRGGYTF.

This sequence joins TRBV5-6 and TRBJ2-7; D not certain. Trimming removed 1 base at V and 5 bases at J, with 4 bases between. The germline CDR1 and CDR2 sequences are SGHDT and YYEEEE. The CDR3 extends over 11 amino acids. CDR3 coding DNA: TGTGCCAGCAGCTTGTTCGACGAGCAGTACTTC. Its protein is CASSLFDEQYF.

The genes are TRBV5-1 and TRBJ1-2, with 12 bases lining up with TRBD1. The V gene end was trimmed by 1 base and the J gene end by 8 bases; junction bases not matched to a gene: 9. CDR3 length: 16 residues. In germline, CDR1 is SGHRS, CDR2 YFSETQ. The CDR3 is CASSLSGQGATDGYTF. Written as DNA, the CDR3 is TGCGCCAGCAGCTTGTCGGGACAGGGGGCAACGGACGGCTACACCTTC.

The gene calls are TRBV3-1 (or the pseudogene TRBV3-2) and TRBJ1-2; no definite D call. With 1 base removed from V and 4 bases from J, the gap between germline ends came to 16 bases. The germline V gene encodes CDR1 LGHDT and CDR2 YNNKEL (reference sequence). The CDR3 is 16 residues long. The CDR3 nucleotides read TGTGCCAGCAGCCAAGGGCGGCAGACCAAACTCTATGGCTACACCTTC. As protein: CASSQGRQTKLYGYTF.

The rearrangement links TRBV10-3 to TRBJ1-5; TRBD1 might be the D (5 bases). Trimming cost V 6 bases and J 2 bases, with 11 bases left between them. CDR3 length equals 14 residues. The germline V gene encodes CDR1 ENHRY and CDR2 SYGVKD. The CDR3 reads CAISRELRNQPQHF. The CDR3 DNA is TGTGCCATCAGCAGGGAATTGCGCAATCAGCCCCAGCATTTT.

The CDR3: CASSQVRLQGAFINTIYF. The CDR3 bases are TGCGCCAGCAGCCAAGTTAGACTCCAGGGGGCGTTTATTAACACCATATATTTT. The chain joins TRBV4-1 to TRBJ1-3, with TRBD1 identical over 8 bases. The length of the CDR3 is 18 residues. CDR1 and CDR2 from the germline V gene are MGHRA and YSYEKL. V was pared by 1 base and J by 7 bases, with 15 bases of the junction left unmatched.

The chain employs TRBV9 and TRBJ2-7; 7 positions agree with TRBD1. Germline CDR1 SGDLS, CDR2 YYNGEE. The trim removed 0 bases at V and 0 bases at J, leaving 3 bases unmatched. CDR3 size: 15 residues. The CDR3 DNA reads TGTGCCAGCAGCGTAGGGACAGGCAACTCCTACGAGCAGTACTTC. This translates into CASSVGTGNSYEQYF.

The chain joins TRBV10-3 to TRBJ2-3; 8 bases line up with TRBD1. Germline CDR1 reads ENHRY; CDR2 reads SYGVKD. V gave up 11 bases and J gave up 9 bases; unmatched junction bases: 10. CDR3 length: 12 amino acids. CDR3 DNA sequence: TGTGCCCTGGGGACAGGTGAGGGGACGCAGTATTTT. This encodes CALGTGEGTQYF.

This clone was picked up one time. The V call is TRBV29-1, the J call TRBJ2-2; 7 bases line up with TRBD1. CDR1 and CDR2 (germline): SQVTM, ANQGSEA. CDR3 size: 14 residues. Trimming took 7 bases from V and 0 from J; bases not matched to a gene: 5. The CDR3 nucleotides read TGCAGCGGGTCCCAGGGGGCGAACACCGGGGAGCTGTTTTTT. Amino acid sequence: CSGSQGANTGELFF.

In this sample, this clone turned up a few times. The chain links TRBV5-4 to TRBJ2-3; D call uncertain. Germline-derived CDR1 and CDR2 are SGHNT and YYREEE (reference sequence). CDR3 size: 12 residues. V dropped 5 bases and J dropped 2 bases, with 6 bases sitting between them. The CDR3 loop is CASRRFTDTQYF. The CDR3 DNA reads TGTGCCAGCAGGCGTTTCACAGATACGCAGTATTTT.

This chain connects TRBV3-1 (or the pseudogene TRBV3-2) to TRBJ2-2, with 10 bases matching TRBD1. The CDR3 extends over 16 amino acids. The J segment lost 5 bases and the V segment lost 3 bases, leaving 6 bases of the junction unmatched. CDR1 LGHDT and CDR2 YNNKEL come from the germline V gene (reference sequence). CDR3 protein: CASSHRDRGETGELFF. The CDR3 coding sequence is TGTGCCAGCAGCCACCGGGACAGGGGAGAAACCGGGGAGCTGTTTTTT.

V gene TRBV9 combines with J gene TRBJ2-2; 12 bases align to TRBD2. Losses at the gene ends were 6 bases for V and 4 bases for J; bases not matched to a gene: 4. Germline loops: CDR1 SGDLS, CDR2 YYNGEE. This CDR3 contains 15 residues. The chain's CDR3 is CASNLAGGVTGELFF. The CDR3 nucleotides read TGTGCCAGCAACCTAGCGGGAGGGGTCACCGGGGAGCTGTTTTTT.

The chain couples TRBV6-5 to TRBJ1-4, with TRBD1 identical over 11 bases. The CDR3 sequence is 14 residues long. The germline gives CDR1 MNHEY, CDR2 SVGAGI. J lost 7 bases, V lost 6 bases, and 4 bases had no gene match. The CDR3 region has the DNA TGTGCCAGCAGCTGGACAGGGGGCAGTGAAAAACTGTTTTTT. It encodes CASSWTGGSEKLFF.

The gene calls are TRBV5-1 and TRBJ2-6; D unclear. Trimming removed 5 bases from V and 2 bases from J, with 8 bases in between. In germline, CDR1 is SGHRS, CDR2 YFSETQ. CDR3 length equals 14 residues. In DNA form, the CDR3 reads TGCGCCAGCAGAGAGAACCCTGGGGCCAACGTCCTGACTTTC. Protein: CASRENPGANVLTF.

The gene calls are TRBV5-1 and TRBJ2-2; D is unclear. In germline, CDR1 is SGHRS, CDR2 YFSETQ. Trimming cost V 0 bases and J 7 bases, with 7 bases left between them. The CDR3 contains 13 residues. The CDR3: CASSLASYGELFF. As DNA, the CDR3 is TGCGCCAGCAGCTTGGCCTCGTACGGGGAGCTGTTTTTT.

The V and J genes are TRBV24-1 and TRBJ2-2, with 8 positions matching TRBD2. The CDR3 spans 16 residues. The V and J ends lost 5 bases and 2 bases, in that order; junction bases with no gene match: 6. The germline gives CDR1 KGHDR, CDR2 SFDVKD. The CDR3 here is CATSVGGGTNTGELFF. CDR3 bases: TGTGCCACCAGTGTGGGCGGGGGGACCAACACCGGGGAGCTGTTTTTT.

This clone was counted a single time. This chain joins TRBV6-5 and TRBJ1-5; TRBD1 aligns across 7 bases. Germline trimming cut 4 bases from V and 3 bases from J; bases unmatched to any gene: 9. The CDR3 has 16 residues. Germline loops: CDR1 MNHEY, CDR2 SVGAGI. Here the CDR3 reads CASSSHGQAINQPQHF. CDR3 sequence (DNA): TGTGCCAGCAGTTCTCACGGACAGGCCATCAATCAGCCCCAGCATTTT.

The chain links TRBV5-1 to TRBJ1-5; D is uncertain. Germline V lookup: CDR1 SGHRS, CDR2 YFSETQ. Trimming removed 6 bases at V and 0 bases at J, with 13 bases between. This CDR3 has 15 residues. The CDR3 DNA reads TGCGCCAGCAAGAGTACGGGAGATAGCAATCAGCCCCAGCATTTT. Translated, it gives CASKSTGDSNQPQHF.

Points on this clone: A read error may account for a junction end that differs from germline. The rearrangement uses TRBV5-1 and TRBJ2-7; 8 bases fit TRBD1. The CDR3 spans 15 residues. Germline V gene lookup returns CDR1 SGHRS and CDR2 YFSETQ. For the CDR3, the DNA is TGCGCCAGCAGCTTGAGAGGACAGGGCTCCCACGAGCAGTACTTC. This sequence encodes CASSLRGQGSHEQYF. Supplemented by reference TRBV5-1 and TRBJ2-7, the full variable domain reads KAGVTQTPRYLIKTRGQQVTLSCSPISGHRSVSWYQQTPGQGLQFLFEYFSETQRNKGNFPGRFSGRQFSNSRSEMNVSTLELGDSALYLCASSLRGQGSHEQYFGPGTRLTVT.